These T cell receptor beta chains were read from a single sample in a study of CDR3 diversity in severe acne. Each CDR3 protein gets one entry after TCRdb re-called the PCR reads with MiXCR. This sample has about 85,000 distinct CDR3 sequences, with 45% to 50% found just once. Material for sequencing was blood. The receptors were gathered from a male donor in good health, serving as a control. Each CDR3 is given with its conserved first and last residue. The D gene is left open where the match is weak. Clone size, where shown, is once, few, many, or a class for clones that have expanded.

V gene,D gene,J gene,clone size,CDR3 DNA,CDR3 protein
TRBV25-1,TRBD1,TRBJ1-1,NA,TGTGCCAGCAGTACATCAGGGGGCGGTGCTTTTTTT,CASSTSGGGAFF
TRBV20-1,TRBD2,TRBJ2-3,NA,TGCAGTGCTTACAGGGTAGCGGGGGTAGATACGCAGTATTTT,CSAYRVAGVDTQYF
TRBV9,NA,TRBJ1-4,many,TGTGCCAGCAGCTCCCGGGGGACACAACCCGACATGATCAGGACTGAAAAACTGTTTTTT,CASSSRGTQPDMIRTEKLFF
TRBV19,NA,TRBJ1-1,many,TGTGCCAGTAGTATCTCTTGGGGGCAGGATGAAGCTTTCTTT,CASSISWGQDEAFF
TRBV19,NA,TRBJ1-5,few,TGTGCCAGTAGTGCCTACATGCATAGCATTCAGCCCCAGCATTTT,CASSAYMHSIQPQHF
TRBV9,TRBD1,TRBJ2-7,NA,TGTGCCAGCAGCGGGAGACAGGGGGCAAAAGAGCAGTACTTC,CASSGRQGAKEQYF
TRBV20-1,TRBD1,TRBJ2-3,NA,TGCAGTGCTGCAGACAGGGGGAGACCCACAGGGTCCACAGATACGCAGTATTTT,CSAADRGRPTGSTDTQYF
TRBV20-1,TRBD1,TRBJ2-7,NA,TGCAGTGCTAGGGGGACAGGGGGCTCCGAGCAGTACTTC,CSARGTGGSEQYF
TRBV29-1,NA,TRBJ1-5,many,TGCAGCGTTGGCGAGCGGGTTAATCAGCCCCAGCATTTT,CSVGERVNQPQHF
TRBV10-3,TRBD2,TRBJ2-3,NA,TGTGCCATCTCCGGCGGGAGCACAGATGCGCAGTATTTT,CAISGGSTDAQYF
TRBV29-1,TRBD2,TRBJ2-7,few,TGCAGCGTAAGACTAGCGGGAGGTTACGAGCAGTACTTC,CSVRLAGGYEQYF
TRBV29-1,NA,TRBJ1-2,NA,TGCAGCGCCTCTGAGGGGGGCTATGGCTACACCTTC,CSASEGGYGYTF
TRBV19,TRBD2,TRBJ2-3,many,TGTGCCAGTGGAGCTGCGGGGGGAGTAGATACGCAGTATTTT,CASGAAGGVDTQYF
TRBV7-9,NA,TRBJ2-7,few,TGTGCCAGCAGCTTGGACAGATACTACGAGCAGTACTTC,CASSLDRYYEQYF
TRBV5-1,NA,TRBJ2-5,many,TGCGCCAGCAGCGCAACAGGGAAAGAGACCCAGTACTTC,CASSATGKETQYF
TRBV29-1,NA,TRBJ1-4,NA,TGCAGCGTTGATACAGGGTCCAGTGGGAGTGAAAAACTGTTTTTT,CSVDTGSSGSEKLFF
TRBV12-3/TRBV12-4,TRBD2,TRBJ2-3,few,TGTGCCAGCAGTTTAGCGGGAGGGCGAGATACGCAGTATTTT,CASSLAGGRDTQYF
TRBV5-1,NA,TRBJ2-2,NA,TGCGCCAGCACCGATGCTAGATCCCTTAACACCGGGGGGCTGTTTTTT,CASTDARSLNTGGLFF
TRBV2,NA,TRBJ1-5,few,TGTGCCAGCAACGACAGGCCTAGCAATCAGCCCCAGCATTTT,CASNDRPSNQPQHF
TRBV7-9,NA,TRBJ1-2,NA,NA,CASSFYICSALWGDTYGYTF
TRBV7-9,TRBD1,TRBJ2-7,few,TGTGCCAGCAGCTTCACAGGGGGCGCGTATTCCTACGAGCAGTACTTC,CASSFTGGAYSYEQYF
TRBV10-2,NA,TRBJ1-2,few,TGCGCCAGCATACAGGGAGAAGATGGCTACACCTTC,CASIQGEDGYTF
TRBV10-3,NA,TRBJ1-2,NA,TGTGCCATCGGGGCGGGTGGCTACACCTTC,CAIGAGGYTF
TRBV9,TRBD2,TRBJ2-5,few,TGTGCCAGCAGCGAGAGAAGCGGGATGTGGGAGACCCAGTACTTC,CASSERSGMWETQYF
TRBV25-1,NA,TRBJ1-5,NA,TGTGCCAGCAGGGAGGAGGGCCCCGAAACCAATCAGCCCCAGCATTTT,CASREEGPETNQPQHF
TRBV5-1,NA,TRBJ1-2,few,TGCGCCAGCAGCTTACGGGCAGCCGCTAACTATGGCTACACCTTC,CASSLRAAANYGYTF
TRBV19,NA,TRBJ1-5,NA,TGTGCCAGTAGTATGGGGACGGATAGCAATCAGCCCCAGCATTTT,CASSMGTDSNQPQHF
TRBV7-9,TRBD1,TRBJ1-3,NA,TGTGCCAGCAGCCCTCCGGGACAGAGAACCTATGGCTACACCATATATTTT,CASSPPGQRTYGYTIYF
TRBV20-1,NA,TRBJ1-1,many,TGCAGTGCTAGAGTGCTTTCAGACACTGAAGCTTTCTTT,CSARVLSDTEAFF